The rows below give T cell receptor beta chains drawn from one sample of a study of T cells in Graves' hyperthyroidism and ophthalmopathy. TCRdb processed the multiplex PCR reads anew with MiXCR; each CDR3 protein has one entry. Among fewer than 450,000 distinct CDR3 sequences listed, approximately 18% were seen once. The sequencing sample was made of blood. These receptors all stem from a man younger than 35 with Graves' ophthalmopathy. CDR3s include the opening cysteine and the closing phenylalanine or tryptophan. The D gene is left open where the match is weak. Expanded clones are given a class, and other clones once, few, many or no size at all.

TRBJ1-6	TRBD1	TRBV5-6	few	TGTGCCAGCAGCTTTAGGCCCACAGGGGTTGGTTCACCCCTCCACTTT	CASSFRPTGVGSPLHF
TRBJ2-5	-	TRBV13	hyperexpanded	TGTGCCAGCAGCTCAGCGACTAGCCAAGAGACCCAGTACTTC	CASSSATSQETQYF
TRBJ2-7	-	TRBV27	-	TGTGCCAGCAGTGAATCAGGGGTCTCCTACGAGCAGTACTTC	CASSESGVSYEQYF
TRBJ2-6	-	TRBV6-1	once	TGTGCCAGCAGTCATACCCCGCTCTCTGGGGCCAACGTCCTGACTTTC	CASSHTPLSGANVLTF
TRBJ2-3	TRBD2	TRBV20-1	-	TGCAGTGCTAGAGCTCTGGGGACTAGCGGGGGGCTAGATACGCAGTATTTT	CSARALGTSGGLDTQYF
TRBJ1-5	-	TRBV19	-	TGTGCCAGTAGTGAGACTGCATCCCCAAATCAGCCCCAGCATTTT	CASSETASPNQPQHF
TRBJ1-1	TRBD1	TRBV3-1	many	TGTGCCAGCGGACCGGACAGGGGGCGCGAAGCTTTCTTT	CASGPDRGREAFF
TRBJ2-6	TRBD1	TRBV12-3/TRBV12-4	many	TGTGCCAGCACCCCTCGCGTGGACAGGGGAGGTGGGGCCAACGTCCTGACTTTC	CASTPRVDRGGGANVLTF
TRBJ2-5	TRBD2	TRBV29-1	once	TGCAGCGTGGGAATAGCGGGGGGAACCGTGGGAGAGACCCAGTACTTC	CSVGIAGGTVGETQYF
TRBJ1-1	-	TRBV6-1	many	TGTGCCAGCAGTGAGGGACGGATGAACACTGAAGCTTTCTTT	CASSEGRMNTEAFF
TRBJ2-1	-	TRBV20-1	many	TGCAGTAAGGGGGGCGGGCACAGGGATGAGCAGTTCTTC	CSKGGGHRDEQFF
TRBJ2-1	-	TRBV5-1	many	TGCGCCAGCAGCTTAGGACCAGGGTATAATGAGCAGTTCTTC	CASSLGPGYNEQFF
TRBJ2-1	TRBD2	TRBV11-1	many	TGTGCCAGCAGCTTACAGGGACTAGGGAACGCCAATGAGCAGTTCTTC	CASSLQGLGNANEQFF
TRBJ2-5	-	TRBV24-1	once	TGTGCCACCAGTGATTTGTCTAGCCAAGAGACCCAGTACTTC	CATSDLSSQETQYF
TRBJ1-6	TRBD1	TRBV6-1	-	TGTGCCAGCAGGGTCGGGGGGGACAGGGGTAGTTCACCCCTCCACTTT	CASRVGGDRGSSPLHF
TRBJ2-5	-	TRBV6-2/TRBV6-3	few	TGTGCCAGCAATTTTGATGGGGGGCCGGGACAAGAGACCCAGTACTTC	CASNFDGGPGQETQYF
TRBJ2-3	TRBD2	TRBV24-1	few	TGTGCCACCAGTGATTGGGCCCCGGGACTAGACCCCACAGATACGCAGTATTTT	CATSDWAPGLDPTDTQYF
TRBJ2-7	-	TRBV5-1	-	TGCGCCAGCAGCTCCCTCCAGGGAGCGCCGTCCTACGAGCAGTACTTC	CASSSLQGAPSYEQYF
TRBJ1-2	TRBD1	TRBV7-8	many	TGTGCCAGCAGCCCGGGACAGGGCGTTGGTGGCTACACCTTC	CASSPGQGVGGYTF
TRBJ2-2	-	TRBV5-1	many	TGCGCCAGCAGCTTGGACGTGGGCACCGGGGAGCTGTTTTTT	CASSLDVGTGELFF
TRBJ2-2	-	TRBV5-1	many	TGCGCCAGCAGGGGCTCCCAGGTCACCGGGGAGCTGTTTTTT	CASRGSQVTGELFF
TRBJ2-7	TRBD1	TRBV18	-	TGTGCCAGCTCACCACCCGCGACAGGGGTTACCTACGAGCAGTACTTC	CASSPPATGVTYEQYF
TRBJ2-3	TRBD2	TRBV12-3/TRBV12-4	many	TGTGCCAGCACCTCAGGACTAGCCCCAGATACGCAGTATTTT	CASTSGLAPDTQYF
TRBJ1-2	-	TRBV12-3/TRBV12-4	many	TGTGCCAGCAGTTTGGGGGGCGGGACACTCAACTATGGCTACACCTTC	CASSLGGGTLNYGYTF
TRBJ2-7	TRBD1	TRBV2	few	TGTGCCTGCAGCTTTCGGACAGGGGCCTACGAGCAGTACTTC	CACSFRTGAYEQYF
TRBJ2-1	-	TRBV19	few	TGTGCCAGTAGTATCCAGGTCAGCTCCTACAATGAGCAGTTCTTC	CASSIQVSSYNEQFF
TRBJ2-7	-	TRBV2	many	TGTGCCAGCAGTGATTTACAGGAGCACCCCTACGAGCAGTACTTC	CASSDLQEHPYEQYF
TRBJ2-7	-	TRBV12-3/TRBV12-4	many	TGTGCCAGCAGTTTAGATACCAAGCCCTACGAGCAGTACTTC	CASSLDTKPYEQYF
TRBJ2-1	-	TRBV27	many	TGTGCCAGCACCTTTATCGGGCAGGGGAACTACAATGAGCAGTTCTTC	CASTFIGQGNYNEQFF
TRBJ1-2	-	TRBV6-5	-	TGTGCCAGCAGTTACAGTCATCAGGACTATGGCTACACCTTC	CASSYSHQDYGYTF
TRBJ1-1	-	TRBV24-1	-	TGTGCCACCAGTCTCCCAGGGAACACTGAAGCTTTCTTT	CATSLPGNTEAFF
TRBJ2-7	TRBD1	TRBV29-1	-	TGCAGCGTTGAACCCGGACAGGGGGGGCAGTACTTC	CSVEPGQGGQYF
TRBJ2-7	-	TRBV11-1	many	TGTGCCAGCAGCTCCGTGGGTGCAGGGACCGGCTACGAGCAGTACTTC	CASSSVGAGTGYEQYF
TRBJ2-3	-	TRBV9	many	TGTGCCAGCAGCTCCTCCGGGACGACGAGCACAGATACGCAGTATTTT	CASSSSGTTSTDTQYF
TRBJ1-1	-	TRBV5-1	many	TGCGCCAGCAGAATAGTAGGTCACACTGAAGCTTTCTTT	CASRIVGHTEAFF
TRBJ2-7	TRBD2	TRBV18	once	TGTGCCAGCTCACCAACCCCCGGGGCTAGCGGGGGCACCTACGAGCAGTACTTC	CASSPTPGASGGTYEQYF
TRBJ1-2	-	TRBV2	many	TGTGCCACCCACCTAGAACCCGGGACGTCGAATGGCTACACCTTC	CATHLEPGTSNGYTF
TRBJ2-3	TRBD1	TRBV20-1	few	TGCAGTGCTAGTCGGGGACAGGGCACAGATACGCAGTATTTT	CSASRGQGTDTQYF
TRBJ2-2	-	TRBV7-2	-	TGTGCCAGCAGCTTGAGAGGGCAGGGAAGGACCGGGGAGCTGTTTTTT	CASSLRGQGRTGELFF
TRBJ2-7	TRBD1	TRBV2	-	TGTGCCAGCAGTGACGGGACAGGGTTTGGGAACTACGAGCAGTACTTC	CASSDGTGFGNYEQYF
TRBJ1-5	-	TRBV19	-	TGTGCCAGTAGTGTCCGGGACTACAATCAGCCCCAGCATTTT	CASSVRDYNQPQHF
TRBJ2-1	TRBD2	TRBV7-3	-	TGTGCCAGCAGCGAAACCGGGACTAGCGGGGGAGAGCAGTTCTTC	CASSETGTSGGEQFF
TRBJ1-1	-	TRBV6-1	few	TGTGCCAGCTATTGGGGCAGTCGGAACACTGAAGCTTTCTTT	CASYWGSRNTEAFF
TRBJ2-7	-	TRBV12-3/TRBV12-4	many	TGTGCCAGCAGTCCAACTAGGAGCTCCTACGAGCAGTACTTC	CASSPTRSSYEQYF
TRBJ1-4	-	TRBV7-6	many	TGTGCCAGCAGCTTAATGGGGGGACCAGAAAAACTGTTTTTT	CASSLMGGPEKLFF
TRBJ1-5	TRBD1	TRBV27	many	TGTGCCAGCAGCGGGACAGCACTTCAGCCCCAGCATTTT	CASSGTALQPQHF